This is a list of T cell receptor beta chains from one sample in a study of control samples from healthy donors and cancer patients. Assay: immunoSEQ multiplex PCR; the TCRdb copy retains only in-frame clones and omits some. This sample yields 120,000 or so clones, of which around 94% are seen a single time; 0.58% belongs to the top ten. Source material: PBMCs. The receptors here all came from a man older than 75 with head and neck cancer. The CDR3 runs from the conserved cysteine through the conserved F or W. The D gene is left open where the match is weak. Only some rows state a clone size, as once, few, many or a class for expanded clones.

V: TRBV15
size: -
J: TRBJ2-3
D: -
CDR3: CATSRVSVADTQYF
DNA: TGTGCCACCAGCAGGGTCAGTGTAGCAGATACGCAGTATTTT

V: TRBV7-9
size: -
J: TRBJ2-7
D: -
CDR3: CASSLRADMEQYF
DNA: TGTGCCAGCAGCTTGAGAGCAGACATGGAGCAGTACTTC

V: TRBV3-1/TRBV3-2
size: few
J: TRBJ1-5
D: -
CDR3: CASSLDPPGANQPQHF
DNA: TGTGCCAGCAGCCTTGATCCCCCAGGGGCCAATCAGCCCCAGCATTTT

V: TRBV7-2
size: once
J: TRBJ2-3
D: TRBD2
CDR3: CASSFRGLAGDTQYF
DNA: TGTGCCAGCAGCTTTAGGGGACTAGCAGGAGATACGCAGTATTTT

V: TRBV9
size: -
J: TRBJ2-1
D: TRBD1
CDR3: CASTRTGGPYNEQFF
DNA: TGTGCCAGCACCAGGACAGGGGGCCCCTACAATGAGCAGTTCTTC

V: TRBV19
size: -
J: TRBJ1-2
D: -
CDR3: CASSIRAGEDYGYTF
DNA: TGTGCCAGTAGTATAAGGGCAGGGGAAGACTATGGCTACACCTTC

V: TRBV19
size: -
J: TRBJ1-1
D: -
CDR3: CASSGSPKGNTEAFF
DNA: TGTGCCAGTAGTGGCTCCCCCAAGGGGAACACTGAAGCTTTCTTT

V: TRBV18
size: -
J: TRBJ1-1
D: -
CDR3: CASSPGAQGGTEAFF
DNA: TGTGCCAGCTCACCAGGGGCTCAGGGTGGCACTGAAGCTTTCTTT

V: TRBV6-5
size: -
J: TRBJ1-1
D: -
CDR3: CASSRDRNTEAFF
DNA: TGTGCCAGCAGCCGCGACAGGAACACTGAAGCTTTCTTT

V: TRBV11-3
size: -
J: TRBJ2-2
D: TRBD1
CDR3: CASSPGQGFAGELFF
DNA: TGTGCCAGCAGCCCGGGACAGGGGTTTGCCGGGGAGCTGTTTTTT

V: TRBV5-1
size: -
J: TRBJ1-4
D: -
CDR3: CASSPNLGPRNEKLFF
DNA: TGCGCCAGCAGCCCAAACCTTGGGCCACGCAATGAAAAACTGTTTTTT

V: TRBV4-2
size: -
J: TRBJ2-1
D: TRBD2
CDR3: CASSPTGGTYNEQFF
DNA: TGTGCCAGCAGCCCGACGGGGGGAACCTACAATGAGCAGTTCTTC

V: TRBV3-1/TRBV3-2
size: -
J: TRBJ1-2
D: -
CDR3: CASSPDMTARGNTF
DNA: TGTGCCAGCAGCCCAGATATGACAGCACGTGGAAACACCTTC

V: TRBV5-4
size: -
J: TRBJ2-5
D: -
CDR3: CASSSGLGGLETQYF
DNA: TGTGCCAGCAGCTCTGGTCTTGGAGGGCTGGAGACCCAGTACTTC

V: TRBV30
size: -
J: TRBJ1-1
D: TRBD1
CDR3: CAWSRDSYTEAFF
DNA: TGTGCCTGGAGTCGGGACAGCTACACTGAAGCTTTCTTT

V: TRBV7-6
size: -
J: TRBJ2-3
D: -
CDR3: CASSLRGGAVGTDTQYF
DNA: TGTGCCAGCAGCTTAAGAGGAGGGGCGGTGGGCACAGATACGCAGTATTTT

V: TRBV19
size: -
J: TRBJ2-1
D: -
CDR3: CASSISPPALLDNEQFF
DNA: TGTGCCAGTAGTATATCCCCCCCAGCCCTCCTCGACAATGAGCAGTTCTTC

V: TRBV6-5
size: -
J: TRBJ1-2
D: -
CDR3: CASRGGKTDTF
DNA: TGTGCCAGCAGGGGCGGAAAGACCGACACCTTC

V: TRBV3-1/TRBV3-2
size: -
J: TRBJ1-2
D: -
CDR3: CASSQELALGYTF
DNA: TGTGCCAGCAGCCAAGAATTGGCCCTCGGCTACACCTTC

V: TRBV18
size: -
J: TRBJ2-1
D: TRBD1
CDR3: CASSPGTGEEQFF
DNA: TGTGCCAGCTCACCGGGGACAGGGGAAGAGCAGTTCTTC

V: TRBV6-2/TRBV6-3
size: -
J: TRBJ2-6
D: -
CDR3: CASSSLPGQGFLTF
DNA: TGTGCCAGCAGTTCCCTGCCGGGACAAGGGTTCCTGACTTTC

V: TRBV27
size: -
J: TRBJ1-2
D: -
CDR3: CASSSGTFRGYTF
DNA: TGTGCCAGCAGTTCGGGGACCTTCCGGGGCTACACCTTC

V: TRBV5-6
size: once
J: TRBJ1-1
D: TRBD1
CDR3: CASSSGGMNTEAFF
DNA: TGTGCCAGCAGCTCAGGGGGGATGAACACTGAAGCTTTCTTT

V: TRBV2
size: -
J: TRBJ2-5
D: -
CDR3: CASSLLGGGQETQYF
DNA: TGTGCCAGCAGCCTCTTGGGGGGCGGACAAGAGACCCAGTACTTC

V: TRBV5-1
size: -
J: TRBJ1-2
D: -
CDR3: CASSLEGQGTPYGYTF
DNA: TGCGCCAGCAGCTTGGAGGGGCAGGGGACCCCCTATGGCTACACCTTC

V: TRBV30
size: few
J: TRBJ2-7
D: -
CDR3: CAWSVRGNEQYF
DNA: TGTGCCTGGAGTGTACGTGGAAACGAGCAGTACTTC

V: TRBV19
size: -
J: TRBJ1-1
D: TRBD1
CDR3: CASSIVGTEDTEAFF
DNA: TGTGCCAGTAGTATAGTTGGGACAGAAGACACTGAAGCTTTCTTT

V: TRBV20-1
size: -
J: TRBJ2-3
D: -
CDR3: CSTGVTDTQYF
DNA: TGCAGTACGGGGGTCACAGATACGCAGTATTTT

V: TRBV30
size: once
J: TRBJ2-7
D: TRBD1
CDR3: CAWSGTGGLDEQYF
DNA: TGTGCCTGGAGTGGGACAGGGGGCTTAGACGAGCAGTACTTC

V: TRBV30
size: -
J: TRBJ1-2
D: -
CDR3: CALKVGENYGYTF
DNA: TGTGCCTTAAAGGTAGGAGAGAACTATGGCTACACCTTC

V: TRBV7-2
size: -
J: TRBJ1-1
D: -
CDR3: CASSLNRAMNTEAFF
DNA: TGTGCCAGCAGCTTAAACAGGGCAATGAACACTGAAGCTTTCTTT

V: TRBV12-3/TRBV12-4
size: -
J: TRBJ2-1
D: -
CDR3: CASSYSYNEQFF
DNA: TGTGCCAGCAGTTACTCCTACAATGAGCAGTTCTTC

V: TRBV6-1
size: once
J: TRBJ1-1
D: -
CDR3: CASSEARTGSAFF
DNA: TGTGCCAGCAGTGAAGCGAGAACAGGGTCGGCTTTCTTT

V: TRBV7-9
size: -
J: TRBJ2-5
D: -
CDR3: CASSIQETQYF
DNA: TGTGCCAGCAGTATACAGGAGACCCAGTACTTC

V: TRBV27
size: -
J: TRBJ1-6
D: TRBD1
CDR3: CASSFGQGYNSPLHF
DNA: TGTGCCAGCAGTTTCGGACAGGGGTATAATTCACCCCTCCACTTT

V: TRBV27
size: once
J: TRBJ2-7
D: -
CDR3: CASSPNRKLYEQYF
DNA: TGTGCCAGCAGCCCGAACCGAAAATTATACGAGCAGTACTTC

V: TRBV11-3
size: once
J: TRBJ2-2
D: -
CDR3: CASSWSTGELFF
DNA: TGTGCCAGCAGCTGGAGCACCGGGGAGCTGTTTTTT

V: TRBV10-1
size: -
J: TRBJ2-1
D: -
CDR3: CASTVLYNEQFF
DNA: TGCGCCAGCACGGTACTTTACAATGAGCAGTTCTTC

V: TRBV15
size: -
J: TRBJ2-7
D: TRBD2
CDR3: CATSRGAGVAYEQYF
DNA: TGTGCCACCAGCCGAGGAGCGGGGGTTGCCTACGAGCAGTACTTC

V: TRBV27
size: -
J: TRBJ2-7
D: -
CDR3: CASSTRTESYEQYF
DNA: TGTGCCAGCAGTACCAGGACTGAGTCCTACGAGCAGTACTTC

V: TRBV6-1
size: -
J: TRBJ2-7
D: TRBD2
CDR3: CASSELGAGGDEQYF
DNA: TGTGCCAGCAGTGAACTGGGTGCGGGGGGAGACGAGCAGTACTTC

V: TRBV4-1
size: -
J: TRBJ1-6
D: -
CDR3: CASSQDTGRSSPLHF
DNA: TGCGCCAGCAGCCAAGATACAGGGAGGTCTTCACCCCTCCACTTT

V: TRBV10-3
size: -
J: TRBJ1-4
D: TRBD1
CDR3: CAIRGQGAPNEKLFF
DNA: TGTGCCATCAGAGGGCAGGGGGCCCCTAATGAAAAACTGTTTTTT